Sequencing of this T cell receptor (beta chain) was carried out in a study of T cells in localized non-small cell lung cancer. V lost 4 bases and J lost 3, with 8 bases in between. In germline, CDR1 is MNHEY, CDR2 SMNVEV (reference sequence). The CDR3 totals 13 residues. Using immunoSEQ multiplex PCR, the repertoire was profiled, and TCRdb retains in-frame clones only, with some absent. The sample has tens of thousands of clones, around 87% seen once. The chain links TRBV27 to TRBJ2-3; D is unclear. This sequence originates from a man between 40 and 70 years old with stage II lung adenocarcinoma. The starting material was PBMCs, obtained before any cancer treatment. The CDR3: CASSYLATDTQYF. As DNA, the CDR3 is TGTGCCAGCAGTTATTTGGCTACAGATACGCAGTATTTT.